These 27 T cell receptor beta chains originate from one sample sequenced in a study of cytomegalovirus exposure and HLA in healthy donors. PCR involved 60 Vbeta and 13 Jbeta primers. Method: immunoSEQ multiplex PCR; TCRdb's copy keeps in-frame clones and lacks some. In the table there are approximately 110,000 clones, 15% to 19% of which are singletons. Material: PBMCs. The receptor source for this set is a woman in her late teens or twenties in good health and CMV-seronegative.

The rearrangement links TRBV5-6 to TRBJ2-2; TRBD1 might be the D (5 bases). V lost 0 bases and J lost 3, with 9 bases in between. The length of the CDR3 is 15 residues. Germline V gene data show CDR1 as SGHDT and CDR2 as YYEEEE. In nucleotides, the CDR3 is TGTGCCAGCAGCTTGGGACAGATATACACCGGGGAGCTGTTTTTT. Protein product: CASSLGQIYTGELFF. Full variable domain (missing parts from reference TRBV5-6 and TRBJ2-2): DAGVTQSPTHLIKTRGQQVTLRCSPKSGHDTVSWYQQALGQGPQFIFQYYEEEERQRGNFPDRFSGHQFPNYSSELNVNALLLGDSALYLCASSLGQIYTGELFFGEGSRLTVL.

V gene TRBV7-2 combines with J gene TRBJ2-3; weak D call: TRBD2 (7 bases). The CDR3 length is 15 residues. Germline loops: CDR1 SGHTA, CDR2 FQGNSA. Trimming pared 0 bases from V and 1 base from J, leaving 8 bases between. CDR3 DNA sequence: TGTGCCAGCAGCTTAGCGGGGGGGCGCACAGATACGCAGTATTTT. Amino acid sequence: CASSLAGGRTDTQYF.

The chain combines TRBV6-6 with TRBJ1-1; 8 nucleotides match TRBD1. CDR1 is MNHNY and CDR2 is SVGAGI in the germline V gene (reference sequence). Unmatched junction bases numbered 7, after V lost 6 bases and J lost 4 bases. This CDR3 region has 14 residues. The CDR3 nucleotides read TGTGCCAGCAGACAGGGGGGCGCGGGCACTGAAGCTTTCTTT. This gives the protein CASRQGGAGTEAFF.

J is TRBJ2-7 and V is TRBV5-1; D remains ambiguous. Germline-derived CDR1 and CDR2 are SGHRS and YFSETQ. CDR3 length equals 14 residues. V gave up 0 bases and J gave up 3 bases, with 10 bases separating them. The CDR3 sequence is CASSLGPSGYEQYF. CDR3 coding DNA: TGCGCCAGCAGCTTGGGACCTAGTGGCTACGAGCAGTACTTC.

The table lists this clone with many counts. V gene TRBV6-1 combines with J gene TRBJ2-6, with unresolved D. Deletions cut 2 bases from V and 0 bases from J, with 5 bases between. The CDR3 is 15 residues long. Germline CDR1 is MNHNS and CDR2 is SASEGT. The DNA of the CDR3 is TGTGCCAGCAGTGAAAGGAGCTCTGGGGCCAACGTCCTGACTTTC. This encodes CASSERSSGANVLTF.

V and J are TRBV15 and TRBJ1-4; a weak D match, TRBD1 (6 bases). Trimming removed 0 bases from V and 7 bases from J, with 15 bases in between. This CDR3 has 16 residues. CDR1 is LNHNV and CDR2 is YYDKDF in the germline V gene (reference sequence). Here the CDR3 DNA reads TGTGCCACCAGCAGAGATAGGCACAGGGAAGGTGAAAAACTGTTTTTT. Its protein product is CATSRDRHREGEKLFF.

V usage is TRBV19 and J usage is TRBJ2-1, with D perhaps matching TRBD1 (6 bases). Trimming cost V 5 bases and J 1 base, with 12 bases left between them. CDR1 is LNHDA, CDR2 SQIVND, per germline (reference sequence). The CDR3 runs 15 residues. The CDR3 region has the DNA TGTGCCAGTAGTCCCAGACAGGTTTCCTACAATGAGCAGTTCTTC. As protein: CASSPRQVSYNEQFF.

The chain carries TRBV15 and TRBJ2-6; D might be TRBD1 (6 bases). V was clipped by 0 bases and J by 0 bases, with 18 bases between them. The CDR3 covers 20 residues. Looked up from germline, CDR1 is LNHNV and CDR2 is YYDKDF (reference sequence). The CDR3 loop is CATSRDRAGAVFSGANVLTF. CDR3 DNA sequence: TGTGCCACCAGCAGAGATCGTGCAGGGGCCGTCTTCTCTGGGGCCAACGTCCTGACTTTC.

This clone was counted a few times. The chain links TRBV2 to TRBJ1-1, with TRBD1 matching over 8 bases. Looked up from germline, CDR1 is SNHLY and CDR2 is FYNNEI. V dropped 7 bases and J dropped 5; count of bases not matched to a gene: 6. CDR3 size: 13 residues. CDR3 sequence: CASTEQGETEAFF. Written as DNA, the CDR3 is TGTGCCAGCACCGAACAGGGGGAGACTGAAGCTTTCTTT.

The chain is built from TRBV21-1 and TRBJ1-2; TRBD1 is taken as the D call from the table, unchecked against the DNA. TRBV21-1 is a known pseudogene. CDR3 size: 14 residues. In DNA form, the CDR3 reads TGTGCCAGCAATGCAGGGACACGCGACTATGGCTACACCTTC. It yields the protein CASNAGTRDYGYTF.

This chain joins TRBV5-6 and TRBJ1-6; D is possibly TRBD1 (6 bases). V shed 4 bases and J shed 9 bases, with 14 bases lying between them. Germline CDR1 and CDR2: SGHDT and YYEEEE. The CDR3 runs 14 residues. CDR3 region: CASSPVAGVSPLHF. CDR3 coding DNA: TGTGCCAGCAGCCCGGTGGCAGGGGTTTCACCCCTCCACTTT. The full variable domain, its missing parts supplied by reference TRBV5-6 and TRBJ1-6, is DAGVTQSPTHLIKTRGQQVTLRCSPKSGHDTVSWYQQALGQGPQFIFQYYEEEERQRGNFPDRFSGHQFPNYSSELNVNALLLGDSALYLCASSPVAGVSPLHFGNGTRLTVT.

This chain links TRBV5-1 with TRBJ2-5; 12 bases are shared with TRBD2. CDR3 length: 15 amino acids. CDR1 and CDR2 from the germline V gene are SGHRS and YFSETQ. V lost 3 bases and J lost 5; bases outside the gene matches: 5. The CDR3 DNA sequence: TGCGCCAGCAGCTGGACTAGCGGGGTCCGCGAGACCCAGTACTTC. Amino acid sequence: CASSWTSGVRETQYF.

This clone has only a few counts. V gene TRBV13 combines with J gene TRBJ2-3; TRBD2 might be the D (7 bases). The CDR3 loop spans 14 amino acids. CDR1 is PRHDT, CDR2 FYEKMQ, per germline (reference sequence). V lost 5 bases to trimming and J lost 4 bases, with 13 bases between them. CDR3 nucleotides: TGTGCCAGCAGCCCGGGGGGCGGCTCAGATACGCAGTATTTT. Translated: CASSPGGGSDTQYF.

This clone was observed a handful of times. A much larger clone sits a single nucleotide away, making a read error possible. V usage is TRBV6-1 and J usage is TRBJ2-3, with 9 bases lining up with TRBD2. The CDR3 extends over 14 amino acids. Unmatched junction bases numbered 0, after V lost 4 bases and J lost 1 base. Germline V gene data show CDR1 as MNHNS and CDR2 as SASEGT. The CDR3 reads CASSGTSGTDTQYF. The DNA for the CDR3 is TGTGCCAGCAGTGGGACTAGCGGCACAGATACGCAGTATTTT.

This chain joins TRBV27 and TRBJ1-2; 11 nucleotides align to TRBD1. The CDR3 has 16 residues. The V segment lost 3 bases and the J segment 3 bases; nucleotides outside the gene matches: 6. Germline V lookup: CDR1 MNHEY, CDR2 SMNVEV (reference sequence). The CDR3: CASSFLGQGADYGYTF. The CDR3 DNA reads TGTGCCAGCAGTTTTCTTGGACAGGGGGCCGACTATGGCTACACCTTC.

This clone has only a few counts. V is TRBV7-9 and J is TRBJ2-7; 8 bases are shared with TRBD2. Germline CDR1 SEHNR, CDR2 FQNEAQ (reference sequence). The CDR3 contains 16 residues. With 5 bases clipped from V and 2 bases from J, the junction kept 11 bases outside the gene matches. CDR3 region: CASSTTTSGHTYEQYF. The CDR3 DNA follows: TGTGCCAGCAGCACCACCACTAGCGGACACACCTACGAGCAGTACTTC. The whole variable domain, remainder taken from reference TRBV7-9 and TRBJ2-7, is DTGVSQNPRHKITKRGQNVTFRCDPISEHNRLYWYRQTLGQGPEFLTYFQNEAQLEKSRLLSDRFSAERPKGSFSTLEIQRTEQGDSAMYLCASSTTTSGHTYEQYFGPGTRLTVT.

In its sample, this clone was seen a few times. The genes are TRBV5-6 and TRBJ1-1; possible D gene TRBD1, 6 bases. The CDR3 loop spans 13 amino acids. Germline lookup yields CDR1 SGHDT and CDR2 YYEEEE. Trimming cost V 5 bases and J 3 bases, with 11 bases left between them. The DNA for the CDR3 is TGTGCCAGCAGTCAGGGGACCTACACTGAAGCTTTCTTT. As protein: CASSQGTYTEAFF.

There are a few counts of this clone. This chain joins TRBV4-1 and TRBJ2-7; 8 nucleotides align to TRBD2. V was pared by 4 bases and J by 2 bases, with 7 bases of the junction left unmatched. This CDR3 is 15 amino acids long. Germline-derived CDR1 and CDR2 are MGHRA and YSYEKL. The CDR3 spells CASSPQRGRPYEQYF. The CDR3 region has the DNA TGCGCCAGCAGCCCTCAGCGGGGGAGACCCTACGAGCAGTACTTC.

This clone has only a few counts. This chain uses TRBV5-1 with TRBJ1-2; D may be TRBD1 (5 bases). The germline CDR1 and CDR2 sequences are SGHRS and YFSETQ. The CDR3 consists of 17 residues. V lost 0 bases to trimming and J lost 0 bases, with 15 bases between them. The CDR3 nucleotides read TGCGCCAGCAGCTTGGTAGCAGGGCGAGCTGCTAACTATGGCTACACCTTC. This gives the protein CASSLVAGRAANYGYTF.

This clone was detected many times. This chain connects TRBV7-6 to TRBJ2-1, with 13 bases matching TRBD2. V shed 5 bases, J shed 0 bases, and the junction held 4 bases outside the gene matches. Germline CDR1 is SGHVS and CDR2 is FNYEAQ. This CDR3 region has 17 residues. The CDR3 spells CASSQGLAGTSYNEQFF. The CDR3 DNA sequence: TGTGCCAGCAGCCAGGGACTAGCGGGAACCTCCTACAATGAGCAGTTCTTC.

The CDR3 sequence is CASSLCASGNCEQYF. The CDR3 region has the DNA TGTGCCAGCAGTTTATGCGCCAGCGGGAATTGCGAGCAGTACTTC. The V gene is TRBV28, the J gene TRBJ2-7; 7 nucleotides align to TRBD2. The CDR3 covers 15 residues. Germline V gene sequence: CDR1 MDHEN, CDR2 SYDVKM. V lost 0 bases to trimming and J lost 6 bases; unmatched junction nucleotides: 8.

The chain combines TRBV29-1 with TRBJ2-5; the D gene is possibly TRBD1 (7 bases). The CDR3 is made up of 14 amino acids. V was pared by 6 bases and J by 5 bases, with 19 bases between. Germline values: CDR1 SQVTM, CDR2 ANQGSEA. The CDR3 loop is CSVATGARGETQYF. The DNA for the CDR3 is TGCAGCGTAGCAACAGGGGCCCGGGGGGAGACCCAGTACTTC.

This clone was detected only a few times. The CDR3 reads CASGPGEAGDYGYTF. The CDR3, as DNA: TGTGCTAGTGGCCCCGGCGAGGCCGGGGACTATGGCTACACCTTC. The chain carries TRBV12-5 and TRBJ1-2; D unclear. The V end lost 6 bases, the J end lost 3 bases, and 17 bases lay between the germline ends. The length of the CDR3 is 15 residues. CDR1 is LGHNT and CDR2 is FRNRAP in the germline V gene.

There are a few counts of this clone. The CDR3 reads CASSLGGGSYEQYF. For the CDR3, the DNA is TGTGCCAGCAGCTTAGGAGGGGGTAGTTACGAGCAGTACTTC. The gene calls are TRBV7-2 and TRBJ2-7; the D gene is possibly TRBD1 (6 bases). CDR1 is SGHTA and CDR2 is FQGNSA in the germline V gene. The CDR3 is 14 amino acids. The V and J ends lost 1 base and 4 bases respectively, with 11 bases between them.

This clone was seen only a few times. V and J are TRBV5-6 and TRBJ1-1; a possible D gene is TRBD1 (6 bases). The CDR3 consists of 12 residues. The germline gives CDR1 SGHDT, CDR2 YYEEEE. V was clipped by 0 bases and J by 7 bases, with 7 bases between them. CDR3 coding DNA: TGTGCCAGCAGCTTGGGGACAGTTGAAGCTTTCTTT. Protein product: CASSLGTVEAFF. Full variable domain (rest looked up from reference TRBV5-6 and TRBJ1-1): DAGVTQSPTHLIKTRGQQVTLRCSPKSGHDTVSWYQQALGQGPQFIFQYYEEEERQRGNFPDRFSGHQFPNYSSELNVNALLLGDSALYLCASSLGTVEAFFGQGTRLTVV.

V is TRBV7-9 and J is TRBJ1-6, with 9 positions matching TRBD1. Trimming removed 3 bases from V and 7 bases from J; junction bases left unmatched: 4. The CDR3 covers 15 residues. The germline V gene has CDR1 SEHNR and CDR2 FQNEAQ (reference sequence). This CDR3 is CASSLPGQGNSPLHF. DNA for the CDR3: TGTGCCAGCAGCTTGCCGGGACAGGGCAATTCACCCCTCCACTTT.

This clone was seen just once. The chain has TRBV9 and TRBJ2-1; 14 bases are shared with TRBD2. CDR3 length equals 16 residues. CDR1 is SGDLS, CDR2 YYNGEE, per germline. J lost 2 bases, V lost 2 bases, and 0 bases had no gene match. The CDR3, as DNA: TGTGCCAGCAGCGTGGGACTAGCGGGGGCCTACAATGAGCAGTTCTTC. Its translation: CASSVGLAGAYNEQFF.